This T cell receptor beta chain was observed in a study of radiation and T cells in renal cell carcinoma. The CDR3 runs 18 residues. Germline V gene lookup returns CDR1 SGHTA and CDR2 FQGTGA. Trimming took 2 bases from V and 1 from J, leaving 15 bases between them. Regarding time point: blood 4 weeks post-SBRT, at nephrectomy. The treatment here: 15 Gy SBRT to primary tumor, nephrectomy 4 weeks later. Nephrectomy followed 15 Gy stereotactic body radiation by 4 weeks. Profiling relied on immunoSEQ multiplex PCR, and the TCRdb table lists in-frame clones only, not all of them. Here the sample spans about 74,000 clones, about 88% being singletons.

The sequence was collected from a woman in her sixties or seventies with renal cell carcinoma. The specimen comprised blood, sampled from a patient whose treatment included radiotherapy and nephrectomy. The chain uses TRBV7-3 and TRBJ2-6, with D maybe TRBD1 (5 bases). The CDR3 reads CASSLSSPGYSGANVLTF. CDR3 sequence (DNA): TGTGCCAGCAGCTTATCTTCCCCAGGGTATTCTGGGGCCAACGTCCTGACTTTC.